The 11 T cell receptor beta chains below come from one sample, sequenced in a study of blood T cells in healthy people across ages. It was with a sample-barcoded 5' primer and a J-beta primer mix that a second PCR of roughly 7 to 12 cycles was run. TCRdb itself ran the 5' RACE reads through MiXCR, one entry per CDR3 protein. The top ten clones hold over 7% of a sample with around 1,700,000 distinct CDR3 sequences, roughly 28% of them seen once. Input material: blood. The receptors were gathered from a woman between 25 and 40 years old in good health.

The chain joins TRBV29-1 to TRBJ1-5, with 10 bases identical to TRBD1. Per germline, CDR1 SQVTM and CDR2 ANQGSEA. Trimming at V came to 4 bases and at J to 3 bases, leaving 3 bases not matched to a gene. There are 14 residues in the CDR3. CDR3 sequence: CSVVGTGDNQPQHF. The CDR3 DNA sequence: TGCAGCGTTGTAGGGACAGGGGACAATCAGCCCCAGCATTTT.

The gene calls are TRBV6-5 and TRBJ1-2; D remains unclear. V gave up 0 bases and J gave up 4 bases, with 9 bases separating them. The CDR3 extends over 14 amino acids. Germline V gives CDR1 MNHEY, CDR2 SVGAGI. The CDR3, as DNA: TGTGCCAGCAGTTACTCGCAGAACATCTATGGCTACACCTTC. The encoded protein is CASSYSQNIYGYTF.

There are a few counts of this clonotype. The chain joins TRBV30 to TRBJ1-2, with D unresolved. Germline V CDR1 and CDR2: GTSNPN, SVGIG (reference sequence). V was pared by 5 bases and J by 10 bases, with 17 bases between. The CDR3 has 12 residues. DNA for the CDR3: TGTGCCTGGGGTCCCGAAGGGAGGGCCTACACCTTC. This sequence encodes CAWGPEGRAYTF. Full variable domain (rest looked up from reference TRBV30 and TRBJ1-2): SQTIHQWPATLVQPVGSPLSLECTVEGTSNPNLYWYRQAAGRGLQLLFYSVGIGQISSEVPQNLSASRPQDRQFILSSKKLLLSDSGFYLCAWGPEGRAYTFGSGTRLTVV.

V gene TRBV20-1 combines with J gene TRBJ1-6; no firm D call. Per the germline V gene, CDR1 is DFQATT and CDR2 is SNEGSKA (reference sequence). The CDR3 extends over 14 amino acids. V was trimmed by 6 bases and J by 0 bases, leaving 9 bases between them. Written as DNA, the CDR3 is TGCAGTGCCGCCGTTTACTCCTATAATTCACCCCTCCACTTT. Protein sequence: CSAAVYSYNSPLHF.

This clonotype was counted between two and nine times. The CDR3 sequence is CASSLVWASGRGNEQFF. CDR3 DNA sequence: TGTGCCAGCAGTTTAGTGTGGGCTAGCGGGAGAGGTAATGAGCAGTTCTTC. This chain joins TRBV12-3 or TRBV12-4 and TRBJ2-1; 10 nucleotides align to TRBD2. Trimming at V came to 1 base and at J to 7 bases, leaving 10 bases not matched to a gene. This CDR3 contains 17 residues.

There are a few counts of this clonotype. The genes are TRBV5-1 and TRBJ2-1, with no clear D. The germline V and J ends were trimmed by 4 bases and 0 bases, with 11 bases remaining between them. The length of the CDR3 is 15 residues. Germline values: CDR1 SGHRS, CDR2 YFSETQ. This chain's CDR3 is CASSLPWSSYNEQFF. DNA for the CDR3: TGCGCCAGCAGCCTCCCCTGGAGCTCCTACAATGAGCAGTTCTTC.

The genes are TRBV27 and TRBJ2-1, with TRBD2 matching over 12 bases. The CDR3 has 17 residues. V shed 0 bases, J shed 9 bases, and the junction held 9 bases outside the gene matches. CDR1 is MNHEY and CDR2 is SMNVEV in the germline V gene (reference sequence). In DNA, the CDR3 is TGTGCCAGCAGTTTATCATCCCTAGCGGGAGGGCATGGTGAGCAGTTCTTC. It yields the protein CASSLSSLAGGHGEQFF.

The chain carries TRBV10-3 and TRBJ2-5; perhaps TRBD2 as D (6 bases). Germline V CDR1 and CDR2: ENHRY, SYGVKD. Trimming cost V 8 bases and J 7 bases, with 17 bases left between them. The CDR3 length is 13 residues. CDR3 protein: CAIHRRGRWTQYF. The CDR3, as DNA: TGTGCCATCCATCGACGGGGGAGATGGACCCAGTACTTC.

In this sample, this clonotype turned up a few times. The chain is built from TRBV12-3 or TRBV12-4 and TRBJ2-1; 10 bases align to TRBD1. This CDR3 spans 21 amino acids. V dropped 3 bases and J dropped 0; count of bases not matched to a gene: 17. CDR3 sequence reads: CASSLSAGQGSDPSSYNEQFF. In DNA, the CDR3 is TGTGCCAGCAGTTTGTCAGCGGGACAGGGGTCAGATCCCAGCTCCTACAATGAGCAGTTCTTC.

This clonotype was found many times. This chain connects TRBV24-1 to TRBJ2-7, with 8 bases fitting TRBD2. V was pared by 7 bases and J by 0 bases, with 7 bases of the junction left unmatched. The germline gives CDR1 KGHDR, CDR2 SFDVKD. The CDR3 consists of 15 residues. CDR3 DNA: TGTGCCACCAGCCCCGGGAGGGGTAGCTCCTACGAGCAGTACTTC. Translating gives CATSPGRGSSYEQYF.

This clonotype was counted at least ten times. The J gene is TRBJ1-2, the V gene TRBV7-3; D possibly corresponds to TRBD1 (6 bases). Germline V gives CDR1 SGHTA, CDR2 FQGTGA. The length of the CDR3 is 14 residues. V lost 0 bases and J lost 6, with 11 bases in between. This CDR3 is CASSLTEGGDGYTF. CDR3 nucleotides: TGTGCCAGCAGCTTAACGGAAGGGGGGGATGGCTACACCTTC.